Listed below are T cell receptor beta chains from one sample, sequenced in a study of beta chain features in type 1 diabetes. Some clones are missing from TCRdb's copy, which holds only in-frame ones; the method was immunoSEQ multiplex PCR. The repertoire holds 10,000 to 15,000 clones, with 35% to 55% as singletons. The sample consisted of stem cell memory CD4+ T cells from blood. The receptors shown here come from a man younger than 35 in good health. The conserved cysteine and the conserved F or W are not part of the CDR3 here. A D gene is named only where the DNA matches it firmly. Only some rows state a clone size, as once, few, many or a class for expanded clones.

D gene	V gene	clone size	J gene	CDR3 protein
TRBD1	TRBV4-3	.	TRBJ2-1	ASSQERGGIVNEQF
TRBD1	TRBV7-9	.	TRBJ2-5	ASSLGSGGVETQY
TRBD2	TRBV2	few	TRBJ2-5	ASSEASGGTETQY
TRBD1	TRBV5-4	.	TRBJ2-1	ASRQGINEQF
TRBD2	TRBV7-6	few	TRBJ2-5	ASSRRTSTGKETQY
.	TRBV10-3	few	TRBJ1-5	AISFTDRSNQPQH
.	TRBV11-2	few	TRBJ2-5	ASSLNGGRETQY
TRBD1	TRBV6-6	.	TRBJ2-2	ASTRDRGAGELF
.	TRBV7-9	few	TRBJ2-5	ASSLKLGQSETQY
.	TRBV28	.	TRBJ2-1	ARYRGGYNEQF
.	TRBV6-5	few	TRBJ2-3	ARTSPGGREDTQY
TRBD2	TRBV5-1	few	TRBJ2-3	ASSLAPSGGGTDTQY
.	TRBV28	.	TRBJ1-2	ASNPRRGFNYGYT
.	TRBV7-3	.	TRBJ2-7	ASSLSESYEQY
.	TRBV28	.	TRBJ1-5	ASSLSGNQPQH
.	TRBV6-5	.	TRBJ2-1	ASSYQGPYNEQF
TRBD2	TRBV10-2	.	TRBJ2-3	ASSESPRGVYTDTQY
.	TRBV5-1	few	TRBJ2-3	ASRATPSTDTQY
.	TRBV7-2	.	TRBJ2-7	ASSLARTGGSYEQY
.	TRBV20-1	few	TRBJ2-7	SAISYEQY
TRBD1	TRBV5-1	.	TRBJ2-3	ASRRGQGRDTDTQY
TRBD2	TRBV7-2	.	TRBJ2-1	ASSFPSGPRRRLRNEQF
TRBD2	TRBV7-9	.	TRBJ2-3	ASSLQASGWGTDTQY
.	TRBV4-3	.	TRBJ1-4	ASSQRSGVEKLF
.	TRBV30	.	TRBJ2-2	AWDTGMNTGELF
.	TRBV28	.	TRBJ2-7	ASRTQGYISYEQY
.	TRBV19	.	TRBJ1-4	ASSFHATNEKLF
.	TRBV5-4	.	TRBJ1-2	ASSPAVGRVETNYGYT
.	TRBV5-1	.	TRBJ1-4	ASSTAGATNEKLF
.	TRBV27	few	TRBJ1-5	ASSSSSQPQH
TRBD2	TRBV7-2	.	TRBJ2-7	ASSSSPWTSGAMEY
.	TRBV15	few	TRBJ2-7	ATSRGPGSYEQY
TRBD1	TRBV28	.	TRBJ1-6	ASSSDTGGGSPLH
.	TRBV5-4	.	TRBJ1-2	ASSTSAGSGYGYT
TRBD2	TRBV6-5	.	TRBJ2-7	ASSYSSLAVYEQY
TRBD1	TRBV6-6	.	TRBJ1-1	ASSNQQGGRNTEAF
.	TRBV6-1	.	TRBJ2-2	ASTRSPANTGELF
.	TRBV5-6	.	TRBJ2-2	ASSLLNDLTGGFTGELF
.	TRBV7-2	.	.	ASSWRRDTYEQY
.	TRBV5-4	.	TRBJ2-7	ASSLSRSYEQY
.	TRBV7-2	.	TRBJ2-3	ASSLAVADTQY
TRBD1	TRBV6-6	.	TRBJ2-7	ASSYDRDLSYEQY
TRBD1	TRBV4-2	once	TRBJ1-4	ASSPVGTGEEEKLF
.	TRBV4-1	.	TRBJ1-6	ASSLPNSPLH
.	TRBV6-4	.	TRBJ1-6	ASRGQFNSPLH
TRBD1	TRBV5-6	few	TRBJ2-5	ASSTGGRETQY